The next 24 T cell receptor beta chains were all read from a single sample in a study. TCRdb re-analysed the 5' RACE reads in MiXCR, keeping a single row per CDR3 protein. The sample has some 250 distinct CDR3 sequences, 5.5% to 7% seen once. Sequencing input: effector memory T cells from blood PBMCs. Noted subset: effector memory CD4+ T cells. These receptors were collected from a female donor with HIV.

V is TRBV30 and J is TRBJ1-1; D is ambiguous. This CDR3 has 13 amino acids. The germline CDR1 and CDR2 sequences are GTSNPN and SVGIG (reference sequence). V gave up 3 bases and J gave up 5 bases, with 13 bases separating them. This CDR3 is CAWRMESGTEAFF. CDR3 in DNA: TGTGCCTGGAGGATGGAGTCGGGGACTGAAGCTTTCTTT.

The V call is TRBV12-3 or TRBV12-4, the J call TRBJ2-6; D is tentatively TRBD1 or TRBD2 (5 bases each). V gave up 6 bases and J gave up 0 bases, with 12 bases separating them. The CDR3 consists of 16 residues. This CDR3 is CASRLGAGSGANVLTF. The CDR3 DNA sequence: TGTGCCAGCAGACTAGGGGCGGGCTCTGGGGCCAACGTCCTGACTTTC.

This clonotype is medium-sized (0.01 to 0.1%) within its sample. The gene calls are TRBV6-2 or TRBV6-3 and TRBJ1-1; D is undetermined. Germline V gene lookup returns CDR1 MNHEY and CDR2 SVGEGT. The CDR3 contains 13 residues. The V and J ends lost 6 bases and 10 bases respectively, with 18 bases between them. CDR3 nucleotides: TGTGCCAGCAGCCCCGCCGGTTCTGGCCGAGCTTTCTTT. Translation gives CASSPAGSGRAFF.

This clonotype is medium-sized. The chain is built from TRBV12-3 or TRBV12-4 and TRBJ1-1; possibly TRBD1 for D (5 bases). The CDR3 has 13 residues. Trimming stripped 8 bases from V and 5 bases from J, with 15 bases between. In DNA form, the CDR3 reads TGTGCCAGCGAAGGGGTCGGTCGGACTGAAGCTTTCTTT. This sequence encodes CASEGVGRTEAFF.

This clonotype counts as medium-sized. The V gene is TRBV12-3 or TRBV12-4, the J gene TRBJ1-3, with D possibly TRBD1 on 6 matching bases. V lost 5 bases to trimming and J lost 4 bases, with 12 bases between them. The CDR3 sequence is 14 residues long. As DNA, the CDR3 is TGTGCCAGCAGTCCACAGGGATTGGGAAACACCATATATTTT. Residues: CASSPQGLGNTIYF.

This clonotype was detected only a few times. V gene TRBV29-1 combines with J gene TRBJ1-2; 9 nucleotides agree with TRBD1. This CDR3 comprises 11 residues. The J segment lost 6 bases and the V segment lost 7 bases, leaving 3 bases of the junction unmatched. The germline CDR1 and CDR2 sequences are SQVTM and ANQGSEA. CDR3: CSAWTGDGYTF. CDR3 nucleotide sequence: TGCAGCGCCTGGACAGGGGATGGCTACACCTTC. Full variable domain (missing parts from reference TRBV29-1 and TRBJ1-2): SAVISQKPSRDICQRGTSLTIQCQVDSQVTMMFWYRQQPGQSLTLIATANQGSEATYESGFVIDKFPISRPNLTFSTLTVSNMSPEDSSIYLCSAWTGDGYTFGSGTRLTVV.

This clonotype qualifies as medium-sized. This chain links TRBV10-1 with TRBJ1-1; D may be TRBD1 (6 bases). The CDR3 has 15 amino acids. V was pared by 6 bases and J by 1 base, with 15 bases between. Germline values: CDR1 WNHNN, CDR2 SYGVQD (reference sequence). For the CDR3, the DNA is TGCGCCAGCAGCCCTACAGGGACTGGGAACACTGAAGCTTTCTTT. This sequence encodes CASSPTGTGNTEAFF.

This clonotype was seen more than once but under ten times. The rearrangement links TRBV12-3 or TRBV12-4 to TRBJ1-4, with D hard to call. V lost 7 bases, J lost 6 bases, and 9 bases lay in between. CDR3 size: 12 residues. The CDR3 region has the DNA TGTGCCAGCACTTCGCGGCATGAAAAACTGTTTTTT. Its translation: CASTSRHEKLFF.

This clonotype is termed medium-sized. Without the conserved terminal phenylalanine or tryptophan, this CDR3 likely stems from a read error. The limits of the CDR3 on the DNA are not certain, so only TCRdb's listed CDR3 is given. The V call is TRBV10-3, the J call TRBJ2-4. The V gene's germline CDR1 is ENHRY and CDR2 SYGVKD. Including both end residues, the CDR3 is 9 amino acids long. The CDR3: CAIGRVVFS.

This clonotype is labeled medium-sized. The chain carries TRBV6-1 and TRBJ1-1; TRBD1 matches 12 bases. The CDR3 covers 15 residues. Germline V CDR1 and CDR2: MNHNS, SASEGT. Trimming cost V 6 bases and J 3 bases; bases outside gene matches: 5. CDR3: CASRGQGAGDTEAFF. Here the CDR3 DNA reads TGTGCCAGCAGGGGACAGGGGGCAGGGGACACTGAAGCTTTCTTT.

This clonotype is classed as medium-sized. The chain has TRBV7-2 and TRBJ1-5; D ambiguous. This CDR3 spans 17 amino acids. V gave up 1 base and J gave up 2 bases, with 15 bases separating them. Per the germline V gene, CDR1 is SGHTA and CDR2 is FQGNSA. Here the CDR3 reads CASSLEIHGGGNQPQHF. CDR3 nucleotide sequence: TGTGCCAGCAGCTTAGAAATCCACGGTGGGGGCAATCAGCCCCAGCATTTT. Together with reference TRBV7-2 and TRBJ1-5, the CDR3 gives the full variable domain: GAGVSQSPSNKVTEKGKDVELRCDPISGHTALYWYRQSLGQGLEFLIYFQGNSAPDKSGLPSDRFSAERTGGSVSTLTIQRTQQEDSAVYLCASSLEIHGGGNQPQHFGDGTRLSIL.

By proportion, this clonotype is medium-sized. The chain has TRBV28 and TRBJ2-1, with D perhaps being TRBD1 or TRBD2 (5 bases each). The germline CDR1 and CDR2 sequences are MDHEN and SYDVKM. This CDR3 has 14 residues. V was clipped by 6 bases and J by 0 bases, with 9 bases between them. CDR3 in DNA: TGTGCCAGCAGCGGGGCCAGCTCCTACAATGAGCAGTTCTTC. Protein product: CASSGASSYNEQFF.

By frequency in the sample, this clonotype is medium-sized (0.01 to 0.1%). The V and J genes are TRBV4-3 and TRBJ1-6; 10 bases fit TRBD1. Germline CDR1 and CDR2: LGHNA and YSLEER. The CDR3 consists of 16 residues. The V segment lost 4 bases and the J segment 10 bases; nucleotides outside the gene matches: 10. The CDR3 DNA is TGCGCCAGCAGCCGAAAACCGGGACAGGGGATCTCACCCCTCCACTTT. Protein product: CASSRKPGQGISPLHF.

Within the sample, this clonotype is medium-sized (0.01 to 0.1%). The V gene is TRBV4-1, the J gene TRBJ2-1; D possibly uses TRBD1 or TRBD2 (5 bases each). Looked up from germline, CDR1 is MGHRA and CDR2 is YSYEKL. CDR3 length equals 14 residues. V was shortened by 3 bases and J by 6 bases, with 12 bases between the two germline ends. CDR3 DNA: TGCGCCAGCAGCCAGGGACCGGGGAGCAATGAGCAGTTCTTC. Translated, it gives CASSQGPGSNEQFF.

This clonotype is medium-sized in the sample. The chain couples TRBV10-3 to TRBJ1-5; TRBD1 matches at 12 bases. The germline gives CDR1 ENHRY, CDR2 SYGVKD. The CDR3 sequence is 17 residues long. Trimming took 6 bases from V and 5 from J; bases not matched to a gene: 11. CDR3 nucleotide sequence: TGTGCCATCAGCGCGGGACAGGGGGCGGATCGGGATCAGCCCCAGCATTTT. Translating it yields CAISAGQGADRDQPQHF.

The chain uses TRBV5-1 and TRBJ1-2; D unresolved. The CDR3 contains 14 residues. In germline, CDR1 is SGHRS, CDR2 YFSETQ. Trimming stripped 4 bases from V and 4 bases from J, with 14 bases between. CDR3 loop: CASSREGGSYGYTF. The CDR3 DNA reads as TGCGCCAGCAGCCGTGAAGGAGGGAGCTATGGCTACACCTTC.

This clonotype was recorded a few times. This chain links TRBV29-1 with TRBJ1-5; 8 bases are a match to TRBD1. The junction had 3 bases not matched to a gene; V was cut back by 5 bases and J by 3 bases. The CDR3 extends over 13 amino acids. Germline CDR1 is SQVTM and CDR2 is ANQGSEA. CDR3 region: CSVRQGNNQPQHF. DNA for the CDR3: TGCAGCGTTCGACAGGGGAACAATCAGCCCCAGCATTTT.

The chain has TRBV4-3 and TRBJ2-3, with a tentative D call TRBD2 (6 bases). This CDR3 has 14 amino acids. V was trimmed by 4 bases and J by 6 bases, leaving 14 bases between them. Germline V gives CDR1 LGHNA, CDR2 YSLEER. The chain's CDR3 is CASSRYGGSDTQYF. CDR3 coding DNA: TGCGCCAGCAGCCGCTACGGGGGATCGGATACGCAGTATTTT.

The sample holds a few counts of this clonotype. The chain employs TRBV13 and TRBJ2-1; no reliable D call. The CDR3 is made up of 14 amino acids. Trimming cost V 3 bases and J 4 bases, with 10 bases left between them. CDR1 and CDR2 from the germline V gene are PRHDT and FYEKMQ (reference sequence). The CDR3, as DNA: TGTGCCAGCAGCTTTGGCAGGAAGTACAATGAGCAGTTCTTC. Encoded protein: CASSFGRKYNEQFF. The whole variable domain, filled in from reference TRBV13 and TRBJ2-1, reads AAGVIQSPRHLIKEKRETATLKCYPIPRHDTVYWYQQGPGQDPQFLISFYEKMQSDKGSIPDRFSAQQFSDYHSELNMSSLELGDSALYFCASSFGRKYNEQFFGPGTRLTVL.

By share, this clonotype ranks as medium-sized. The CDR3: CASSTEWGTQYF. Here the CDR3 DNA reads TGCGCCAGCAGCACCGAGTGGGGGACCCAGTACTTC. The chain combines TRBV4-3 with TRBJ2-5, with D uncertain. The V end was cut by 5 bases, the J end by 7 bases, with 11 bases between. Germline-derived CDR1 and CDR2 are LGHNA and YSLEER. CDR3 length: 12 amino acids.

This clonotype counts as medium-sized. The rearrangement links TRBV7-2 to TRBJ1-4; D remains unclear. The V end was cut by 4 bases, the J end by 3 bases, with 6 bases between. The germline V gene has CDR1 SGHTA and CDR2 FQGNSA. This CDR3 is 13 amino acids long. The CDR3 nucleotides are TGTGCCAGCAGCTCGGAGGCTAATGAAAAACTGTTTTTT. It yields the protein CASSSEANEKLFF.

This clonotype is medium-sized within its sample. This may stem from a read error, because a much larger clone lies one nucleotide away. This likely comes from a read error, as the CDR3 has no conserved phenylalanine or tryptophan at its end. The chain links TRBV7-2 to TRBJ1-2, with D hard to call. V lost 2 bases and J lost 4, with 11 bases in between. Germline-derived CDR1 and CDR2 are SGHTA and FQGNSA. The CDR3 loop spans 14 amino acids. The CDR3 region has the DNA TGTGCCAGCAGCTTATCGTTTTCTAGCTATGGCTACACCCTC. Protein: CASSLSFSSYGYTL.

The chain has TRBV6-2 or TRBV6-3 and TRBJ1-2; D gene unclear. The ends were cut back, 7 bases at V and 7 bases at J, with 16 bases in the middle. Per germline, CDR1 MNHEY and CDR2 SVGEGT. The CDR3 consists of 13 residues. CDR3 protein: CASTKEGSRGYTF. As DNA, the CDR3 is TGTGCCAGCACCAAGGAAGGGTCCCGTGGCTACACCTTC.

Judged by abundance, this clonotype is medium-sized. The chain couples TRBV15 to TRBJ1-3; no clear D gene. Germline V gene sequence: CDR1 LNHNV, CDR2 YYDKDF (reference sequence). This CDR3 region has 17 residues. Trimming removed 4 bases at V and 2 bases at J, with 18 bases between. CDR3 in DNA: TGTGCCACCAGCACGAATTATAGAACGTCCACTGGAAACACCATATATTTT. Amino acid sequence: CATSTNYRTSTGNTIYF.